Presented here are 32 T cell receptor beta chains from one specimen sequenced in a study of blood T cell repertoires in COVID-19. Sequenced by immunoSEQ multiplex PCR; TCRdb stores in-frame clones only, minus some. The sample has 250,000 to 300,000 clones, almost 90% seen once; the top ten hold about 11%. Sequenced: peripheral blood. Receptors originate from a woman under 40 with COVID-19, enrolled during active disease.

V gene TRBV28 combines with J gene TRBJ2-5; perhaps TRBD2 as D (6 bases). The CDR3 is made up of 15 amino acids. Trimming stripped 7 bases from V and 2 bases from J, with 17 bases between. Germline assignment: CDR1 MDHEN and CDR2 SYDVKM. DNA of the CDR3: TGTGCCAGCATCCCCGGAGGGGCAACACAAGAGACCCAGTACTTC. This codes for CASIPGGATQETQYF.

This chain uses TRBV6-2 or TRBV6-3 with TRBJ2-1; D is ambiguous. The V and J ends lost 2 bases and 5 bases respectively, with 16 bases between them. Germline V CDR1 and CDR2: MNHEY, SVGEGT. This CDR3 has 16 residues. In nucleotides, the CDR3 is TGTGCCAGCAGTTACCCGACGGGTCGGCCGGACAATGAGCAGTTCTTC. Protein product: CASSYPTGRPDNEQFF.

This clone was seen only once. This chain uses TRBV29-1 with TRBJ2-3, with 11 bases aligning to TRBD2. The germline CDR1 and CDR2 sequences are SQVTM and ANQGSEA. The CDR3 runs 14 residues. Losses at the gene ends were 4 bases for V and 0 bases for J; bases not matched to a gene: 0. The CDR3 loop is CSVVAGGSTDTQYF. The CDR3 DNA is TGCAGCGTTGTAGCGGGAGGGAGCACAGATACGCAGTATTTT.

J is TRBJ2-3 and V is TRBV7-3; no reliable D call. Trimming took off 5 bases at V and 4 bases at J, with 7 bases between the two ends. Germline CDR1 and CDR2: SGHTA and FQGTGA. CDR3 length: 12 residues. DNA for the CDR3: TGTGCCAGCAGCACCTCAGCAGATACGCAGTATTTT. It is translated as CASSTSADTQYF.

This chain connects TRBV10-1 to TRBJ1-1, with D uncertain. Trimming shortened V by 9 bases and J by 1 base, and 12 bases separated the two germline ends. The germline V gene encodes CDR1 WNHNN and CDR2 SYGVQD (reference sequence). The CDR3 spans 13 residues. Here the CDR3 reads CARHQRGNTEAFF. Written as DNA, the CDR3 is TGCGCCAGACACCAGAGAGGGAACACTGAAGCTTTCTTT.

The DNA of the CDR3 is TGTGCCAGCAGTGAAGCAGCGAGCGCTCAGCCCCAGCATTTT. It translates to CASSEAASAQPQHF. The V gene is TRBV6-1, the J gene TRBJ1-5; D not resolved. V lost 0 bases and J 6 bases, leaving 9 bases between the germline ends. Germline loops: CDR1 MNHNS, CDR2 SASEGT. The CDR3 sequence is 14 residues long.

V gene TRBV2 combines with J gene TRBJ2-7; 8 positions agree with TRBD1. Germline V CDR1 and CDR2: SNHLY, FYNNEI. Trimming removed 6 bases from V and 4 bases from J; junction bases left unmatched: 11. The CDR3 runs to 15 residues. CDR3 DNA sequence: TGTGCCAGCAGCCAAGGACAGGGCAAGGTGTACGAGCAGTACTTC. This encodes CASSQGQGKVYEQYF.

The chain joins TRBV7-9 to TRBJ2-1; D remains ambiguous. CDR3 length equals 13 residues. Germline V gene lookup returns CDR1 SEHNR and CDR2 FQNEAQ (reference sequence). Deletions cut 1 base from V and 4 bases from J, with 5 bases between. The CDR3 spells CASSLDSYNEQFF. The DNA for the CDR3 is TGTGCCAGCAGCTTAGACTCTTACAATGAGCAGTTCTTC.

V gene TRBV6-5 combines with J gene TRBJ2-7; D is ambiguous. Germline V lookup: CDR1 MNHEY, CDR2 SVGAGI. The germline V and J ends were trimmed by 6 bases and 5 bases, with 14 bases remaining between them. The CDR3 length is 13 residues. Here the CDR3 reads CASSPSPADEQYF. The CDR3 coding sequence is TGTGCCAGCAGCCCATCTCCGGCGGACGAGCAGTACTTC.

This chain links TRBV7-9 with TRBJ1-2; the D gene is possibly TRBD1 (5 bases). The CDR3 sequence is 12 residues long. V shed 5 bases and J shed 7 bases, with 11 bases lying between them. CDR1 and CDR2 from the germline V gene are SEHNR and FQNEAQ (reference sequence). The CDR3 loop reads CASSRQGSGYTF. The CDR3 DNA reads TGTGCCAGCAGCCGCCAGGGATCTGGCTACACCTTC.

The chain combines TRBV27 with TRBJ2-7; tentatively, D is TRBD2 (6 bases). The CDR3 consists of 13 residues. CDR1 and CDR2 from the germline V gene are MNHEY and SMNVEV (reference sequence). V gave up 5 bases and J gave up 3 bases, with 11 bases separating them. DNA for the CDR3: TGTGCCAGCAGTCCCGGGACTCGCTACGAGCAGTACTTC. It encodes CASSPGTRYEQYF.

V gene TRBV11-2 combines with J gene TRBJ2-7, with 13 bases fitting TRBD2. This CDR3 contains 16 residues. In germline, CDR1 is SGHAT, CDR2 FQNNGV. The J segment lost 4 bases and the V segment lost 2 bases, leaving 5 bases of the junction unmatched. The CDR3 sequence is CASSLFGTSGAYEQYF. The CDR3 DNA reads as TGTGCCAGCAGCTTATTTGGGACTAGCGGGGCGTACGAGCAGTACTTC.

The V gene is TRBV10-3, the J gene TRBJ2-1; 7 nucleotides line up with TRBD2. V trimming: 4 bases; J trimming: 3 bases; junction bases outside the gene matches: 6. Germline lookup yields CDR1 ENHRY and CDR2 SYGVKD. This CDR3 is 15 amino acids long. CDR3 sequence (DNA): TGTGCCATCAGTGTCGAGCGGGAAGTCTACAATGAGCAGTTCTTC. This codes for CAISVEREVYNEQFF.

The chain carries TRBV12-3 or TRBV12-4 and TRBJ1-2; maybe TRBD1 (6 bases). This CDR3 has 12 residues. The V gene lost 6 bases and the J gene lost 7 bases, with 12 bases spanning the gap. The CDR3 loop reads CASRQGGGGYTF. CDR3 nucleotides: TGTGCCAGCAGGCAAGGGGGGGGTGGCTACACCTTC.

The chain has TRBV27 and TRBJ1-5, with a weak D call TRBD1 (6 bases). Germline-derived CDR1 and CDR2 are MNHEY and SMNVEV (reference sequence). The ends were cut back, 6 bases at V and 0 bases at J, with 12 bases in the middle. The CDR3 has 15 amino acids. CDR3 nucleotide sequence: TGTGCCAGCAGGGGGTACAGGGATAGCAATCAGCCCCAGCATTTT. This gives the protein CASRGYRDSNQPQHF.

V gene TRBV29-1 combines with J gene TRBJ2-1; TRBD2 agrees at 7 bases. The CDR3 sequence is 14 residues long. Germline CDR1 and CDR2: SQVTM and ANQGSEA. Trimming at V came to 3 bases and at J to 4 bases, leaving 6 bases not matched to a gene. This CDR3 is CSVDGLAEYNEQFF. CDR3 coding DNA: TGCAGCGTTGACGGCCTAGCGGAGTACAATGAGCAGTTCTTC.

The V call is TRBV20-1, the J call TRBJ2-3; TRBD2 matches 7 bases. This CDR3 contains 17 residues. Germline V gene sequence: CDR1 DFQATT, CDR2 SNEGSKA (reference sequence). After removal of 3 bases from V and 4 bases from J, the junction contained 16 bases not matched to a gene. The CDR3 sequence is CSASLLGRAHPPDTQYF. The DNA for the CDR3 is TGCAGTGCTAGTCTATTAGGGAGGGCCCATCCCCCAGATACGCAGTATTTT.

The sample holds one count of this clone. This chain connects TRBV5-1 to TRBJ1-6; no reliable D call. This CDR3 is built from 13 residues. Germline V CDR1 and CDR2: SGHRS, YFSETQ. The ends were cut back, 0 bases at V and 7 bases at J, with 5 bases in the middle. The CDR3 DNA follows: TGCGCCAGCAGCTTGGCCCCGAATTCACCCCTCCACTTT. Its protein product is CASSLAPNSPLHF.

This rearrangement joins TRBV2 to TRBJ2-5, with a weak D call TRBD2 (5 bases). Trimming took off 7 bases at V and 5 bases at J, with 11 bases between the two ends. This CDR3 has 12 residues. Per germline, CDR1 SNHLY and CDR2 FYNNEI. CDR3: CASTSERETQYF. The CDR3 DNA is TGTGCCAGCACCTCCGAGCGGGAGACCCAGTACTTC.

The chain joins TRBV10-3 to TRBJ1-2; 9 bases fit TRBD1. Trimming cost V 3 bases and J 5 bases; bases outside gene matches: 4. The germline V gene encodes CDR1 ENHRY and CDR2 SYGVKD. CDR3 length: 14 residues. This CDR3 is CAISDPGTGYGYTF. In DNA form, the CDR3 reads TGTGCCATCAGTGACCCCGGGACAGGGTATGGCTACACCTTC.

The chain links TRBV20-1 to TRBJ2-1; the D gene is possibly TRBD1 (5 bases). V dropped 3 bases and J dropped 7 bases, with 13 bases sitting between them. Looked up from germline, CDR1 is DFQATT and CDR2 is SNEGSKA (reference sequence). CDR3 length: 13 residues. This chain's CDR3 is CSASSRVANEQFF. CDR3 bases: TGCAGTGCTAGTTCCAGGGTGGCGAATGAGCAGTTCTTC.

V gene TRBV3-1 (or the pseudogene TRBV3-2) combines with J gene TRBJ1-2, with D possibly being TRBD1 (5 bases). The CDR3 has 15 residues. V was clipped by 4 bases and J by 4 bases, with 16 bases between them. Germline V gene lookup returns CDR1 LGHDT and CDR2 YNNKEL (reference sequence). The CDR3 here is CASSPTPRATYGYTF. CDR3 sequence (DNA): TGTGCCAGCAGCCCCACACCCAGGGCCACCTATGGCTACACCTTC.

The chain combines TRBV30 with TRBJ2-5; D might be TRBD1 (6 bases). Germline CDR1 and CDR2: GTSNPN and SVGIG (reference sequence). V was clipped by 5 bases and J by 2 bases, with 9 bases between them. The CDR3 contains 12 residues. Here the CDR3 reads CAWGQFQETQYF. CDR3 in DNA: TGTGCCTGGGGACAGTTTCAAGAGACCCAGTACTTC.

This clone is a singleton in its sample. CDR3 region: CASSIGFRGQANYGYTF. CDR3 bases: TGTGCCAGTAGTATCGGCTTTAGGGGCCAGGCTAACTATGGCTACACCTTC. V and J are TRBV19 and TRBJ1-2; D might be TRBD1 (5 bases). Germline loops: CDR1 LNHDA, CDR2 SQIVND (reference sequence). The CDR3 spans 17 residues. Trimming cost V 3 bases and J 0 bases, with 17 bases left between them. The whole variable domain, filled in from reference TRBV19 and TRBJ1-2, reads DGGITQSPKYLFRKEGQNVTLSCEQNLNHDAMYWYRQDPGQGLRLIYYSQIVNDFQKGDIAEGYSVSREKKESFPLTVTSAQKNPTAFYLCASSIGFRGQANYGYTFGSGTRLTVV.

This rearrangement joins TRBV2 to TRBJ2-2; the match to TRBD1 covers 9 bases. The germline CDR1 and CDR2 sequences are SNHLY and FYNNEI. V shed 6 bases and J 5 bases; nucleotides not matched to a gene: 7. The CDR3 sequence is 15 residues long. CDR3 nucleotide sequence: TGTGCCAGCAGGCTGACAGGGGGAGGAACCGGGGAGCTGTTTTTT. This encodes CASRLTGGGTGELFF.

This chain joins TRBV18 and TRBJ1-4; D remains ambiguous. V gave up 0 bases and J gave up 0 bases, with 14 bases separating them. Germline values: CDR1 KGHSH, CDR2 LQKENI. The CDR3 covers 18 residues. The CDR3 DNA reads TGTGCCAGCTCACCACCGCGGGGAATGGAGGCAACTAATGAAAAACTGTTTTTT. Its translation: CASSPPRGMEATNEKLFF.

This clone was picked up one time. The J gene is TRBJ1-4, the V gene TRBV24-1; TRBD1 matches 9 bases. Looked up from germline, CDR1 is KGHDR and CDR2 is SFDVKD. CDR3 length equals 17 residues. The ends lost 3 bases at V and 6 bases at J; junction bases unmatched: 10. CDR3 sequence (DNA): TGTGCCACCAGTGATCCCGGGACAGGGCGTGGGTATGAAAAACTGTTTTTT. Protein product: CATSDPGTGRGYEKLFF.

This clone was picked up a small number of times. The rearrangement uses TRBV6-1 and TRBJ2-7, with TRBD1 matching over 9 bases. The V gene end was trimmed by 4 bases and the J gene end by 5 bases; junction bases not matched to a gene: 9. The germline V gene has CDR1 MNHNS and CDR2 SASEGT. This CDR3 contains 15 residues. CDR3 amino acids: CASSGADRGIHEQYF. The CDR3 bases are TGTGCCAGCAGTGGAGCGGACAGGGGAATACACGAGCAGTACTTC.

V gene TRBV5-4 combines with J gene TRBJ2-7; 10 positions agree with TRBD1. Germline V gene lookup returns CDR1 SGHNT and CDR2 YYREEE (reference sequence). The CDR3 length is 13 residues. V lost 3 bases to trimming and J lost 6 bases; unmatched junction nucleotides: 3. DNA of the CDR3: TGTGCCAGCAGCTGGGACAGGGGAGGCGAGCAGTACTTC. Translated: CASSWDRGGEQYF.

J is TRBJ1-2 and V is TRBV30; D call uncertain. The CDR3 spans 12 residues. Trimming removed 2 bases at V and 5 bases at J, with 9 bases between. CDR1 and CDR2 from the germline V gene are GTSNPN and SVGIG (reference sequence). The CDR3, as DNA: TGTGCCTGGAGTCGGCGGTGGTATGGCTACACCTTC. This encodes CAWSRRWYGYTF. Filled out from reference TRBV30 and TRBJ1-2, the complete variable domain reads SQTIHQWPATLVQPVGSPLSLECTVEGTSNPNLYWYRQAAGRGLQLLFYSVGIGQISSEVPQNLSASRPQDRQFILSSKKLLLSDSGFYLCAWSRRWYGYTFGSGTRLTVV.

The gene calls are TRBV3-1 (or the pseudogene TRBV3-2) and TRBJ2-1; possible D gene TRBD1, 6 bases. With 1 base removed from V and 10 bases from J, the gap between germline ends came to 20 bases. CDR1 is LGHDT, CDR2 YNNKEL, per germline (reference sequence). The CDR3 length is 16 residues. CDR3 DNA sequence: TGTGCCAGCAGCCAAGGAGCAGGGGCCCATGTAGGCGAGCAGTTCTTC. Translated, it gives CASSQGAGAHVGEQFF.

The chain couples TRBV5-1 to TRBJ2-1, with a possible D match to TRBD2 (6 bases). With 2 bases removed from V and 9 bases from J, the gap between germline ends came to 12 bases. This CDR3 spans 13 amino acids. The germline gives CDR1 SGHRS, CDR2 YFSETQ. The CDR3 bases are TGCGCCAGCAGCTTCCGAGCTAGCGTTGAGCAGTTCTTC. Amino acid sequence: CASSFRASVEQFF.